This T cell receptor beta chain was profiled in a study of blood T cell repertoires in COVID-19. Study information: Donors in the United States, Italy and Spain gave samples during acute or convalescent COVID-19. PBMCs, B-cell-depleted T cells, or T cells were the source of the cDNA or gDNA that made up the material.

Original processing notes: Nucleated cell counts were estimated from reference gene primer amplification. Using immunoSEQ multiplex PCR, the repertoire was profiled, and TCRdb retains in-frame clones only, with some absent. V, J and clone size are taken as reported in that table, and D and trimming were inferred from the DNA itself. Found here are approximately 100,000 clones, roughly 92% of them singletons; the top ten hold less than 7.5%. Germline V gene lookup returns CDR1 SGHRS and CDR2 YFSETQ. V trimming: 5 bases; J trimming: 11 bases; junction bases outside the gene matches: 10. This CDR3 has 13 amino acids.

The chain carries TRBV5-1 and TRBJ2-7; 10 bases fit TRBD2. The clonotype comes from a man in his forties or fifties with active COVID-19. Sample: peripheral blood. The CDR3 DNA reads as TGCGCCAGCAGGGGAGCGGGAGGGCCGGAGGAGTACTTC. Translating gives CASRGAGGPEEYF.